This T cell receptor beta chain was captured in a study of PD-1 blockade in classical Hodgkin lymphoma. Study results and caveats: Possibly reflecting disease activity or prior therapy, repertoire differences have causes that remain undefined. In newly diagnosed patients, baseline TCR diversity was reportedly below that of healthy donors.

Sequencing was performed with immunoSEQ multiplex PCR; in TCRdb, only in-frame clones are kept and a portion is missing. The sample shows roughly 70,000 clones, roughly 93% of them seen only once. The time point is: newly diagnosed, previously untreated cHL patient sample. Comparison PBMCs came from previously untreated, newly diagnosed classical Hodgkin lymphoma patients. This clone is a singleton in its sample. The target antigen is unknown. V was shortened by 1 base and J by 0 bases, with 15 bases between the two germline ends. The V gene's germline CDR1 is SEHNR and CDR2 FQNEAQ (reference sequence). This CDR3 spans 17 amino acids.

The source of this sequence is a human donor with classical Hodgkin lymphoma. The sequenced sample was peripheral blood mononuclear cells (PBMCs). The J gene is TRBJ1-1, the V gene TRBV7-9, with unresolved D. CDR3 loop: CASSLGVQIRVNTEAFF. The CDR3 region has the DNA TGTGCCAGCAGCTTAGGGGTCCAAATTAGAGTGAACACTGAAGCTTTCTTT.